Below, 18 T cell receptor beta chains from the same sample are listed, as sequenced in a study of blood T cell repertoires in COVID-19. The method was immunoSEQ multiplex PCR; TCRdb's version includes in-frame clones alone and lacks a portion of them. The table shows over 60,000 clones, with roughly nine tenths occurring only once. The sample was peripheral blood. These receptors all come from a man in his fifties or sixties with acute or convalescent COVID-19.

This CDR3 reads CASSFQGYGYTF. The CDR3 region has the DNA TGTGCCAGCAGTTTCCAGGGATATGGCTACACCTTC. J is TRBJ1-2 and V is TRBV12-3 or TRBV12-4; perhaps TRBD1 as D (5 bases). There are 12 residues in the CDR3. V was clipped by 3 bases and J by 5 bases, with 7 bases between them.

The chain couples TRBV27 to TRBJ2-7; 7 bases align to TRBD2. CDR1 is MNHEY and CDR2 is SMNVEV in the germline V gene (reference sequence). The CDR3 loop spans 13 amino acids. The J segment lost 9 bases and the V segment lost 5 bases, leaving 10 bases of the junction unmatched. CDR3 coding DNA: TGTGCCAGCAGTGGAGAAAACCCGGGAGGGCAGTACTTC. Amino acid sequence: CASSGENPGGQYF.

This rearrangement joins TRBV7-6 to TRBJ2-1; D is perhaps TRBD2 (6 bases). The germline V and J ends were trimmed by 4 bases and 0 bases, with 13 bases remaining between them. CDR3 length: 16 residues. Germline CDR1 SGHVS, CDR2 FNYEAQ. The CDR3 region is CASSSPSAGSYNEQFF. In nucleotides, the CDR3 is TGTGCCAGCAGCTCCCCGTCAGCGGGCTCCTACAATGAGCAGTTCTTC. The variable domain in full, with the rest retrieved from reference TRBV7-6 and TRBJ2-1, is GAGVSQSPRYKVTKRGQDVALRCDPISGHVSLYWYRQALGQGPEFLTYFNYEAQQDKSGLPNDRFSAERPEGSISTLTIQRTEQRDSAMYRCASSSPSAGSYNEQFFGPGTRLTVL.

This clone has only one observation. CDR3 nucleotide sequence: TGTGCCAGCAGGCCCTACAGGGGCAGCAATCAGCCCCAGCATTTT. It yields the protein CASRPYRGSNQPQHF. The rearrangement links TRBV6-5 to TRBJ1-5, with 7 bases lining up with TRBD1. The CDR3 is 15 amino acids. Germline assignment: CDR1 MNHEY and CDR2 SVGAGI. V was pared by 6 bases and J by 1 base, with 6 bases of the junction left unmatched.

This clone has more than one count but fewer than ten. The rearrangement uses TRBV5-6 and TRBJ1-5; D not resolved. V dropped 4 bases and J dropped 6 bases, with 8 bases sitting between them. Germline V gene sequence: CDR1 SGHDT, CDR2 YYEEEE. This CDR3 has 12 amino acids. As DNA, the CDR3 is TGTGCCAGCAGCCTCCCAGGTCAGCCCCAGCATTTT. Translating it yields CASSLPGQPQHF.

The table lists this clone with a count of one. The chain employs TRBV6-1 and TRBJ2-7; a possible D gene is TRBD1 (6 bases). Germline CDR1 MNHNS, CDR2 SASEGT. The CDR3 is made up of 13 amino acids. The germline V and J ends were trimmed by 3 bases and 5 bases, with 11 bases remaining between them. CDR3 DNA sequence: TGTGCCAGCAGTGATGTCAGGGGCCACGAGCAGTACTTC. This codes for CASSDVRGHEQYF.

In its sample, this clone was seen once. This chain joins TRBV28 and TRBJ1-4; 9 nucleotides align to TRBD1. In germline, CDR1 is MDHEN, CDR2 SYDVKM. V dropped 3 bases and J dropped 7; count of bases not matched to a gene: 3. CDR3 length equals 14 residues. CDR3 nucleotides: TGTGCCAGCAGTTTGACAGGGGGAGTTGAAAAACTGTTTTTT. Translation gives CASSLTGGVEKLFF.

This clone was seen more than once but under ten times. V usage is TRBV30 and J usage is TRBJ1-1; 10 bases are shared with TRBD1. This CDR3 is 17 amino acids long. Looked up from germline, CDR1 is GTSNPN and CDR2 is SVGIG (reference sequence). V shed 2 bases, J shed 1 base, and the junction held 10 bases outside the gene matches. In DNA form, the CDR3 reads TGTGCCTGGAGTACCCATGGGACAGGGGCCCGGAACACTGAAGCTTTCTTT. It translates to CAWSTHGTGARNTEAFF. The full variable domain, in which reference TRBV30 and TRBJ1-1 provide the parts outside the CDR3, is SQTIHQWPATLVQPVGSPLSLECTVEGTSNPNLYWYRQAAGRGLQLLFYSVGIGQISSEVPQNLSASRPQDRQFILSSKKLLLSDSGFYLCAWSTHGTGARNTEAFFGQGTRLTVV.

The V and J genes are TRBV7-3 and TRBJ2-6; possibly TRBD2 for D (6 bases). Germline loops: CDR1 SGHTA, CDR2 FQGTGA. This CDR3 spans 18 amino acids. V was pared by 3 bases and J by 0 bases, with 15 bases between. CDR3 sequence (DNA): TGTGCCAGCAGCTTGACCGGCGGGGACCCCTCTGGGGCCAACGTCCTGACTTTC. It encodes CASSLTGGDPSGANVLTF.

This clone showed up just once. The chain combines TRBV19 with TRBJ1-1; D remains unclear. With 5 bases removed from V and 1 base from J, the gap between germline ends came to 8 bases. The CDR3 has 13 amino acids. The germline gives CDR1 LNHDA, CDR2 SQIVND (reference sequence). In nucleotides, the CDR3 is TGTGCCAGTAGTCGGTATTCGAACACTGAAGCTTTCTTT. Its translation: CASSRYSNTEAFF.

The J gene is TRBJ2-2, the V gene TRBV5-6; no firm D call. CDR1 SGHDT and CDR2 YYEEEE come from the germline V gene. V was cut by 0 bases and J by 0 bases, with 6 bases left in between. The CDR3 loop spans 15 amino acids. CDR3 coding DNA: TGTGCCAGCAGCTTGGTCAGAACGAACACCGGGGAGCTGTTTTTT. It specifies CASSLVRTNTGELFF.

In nucleotides, the CDR3 is TGTGCCAGCAGCCTATCGGGGTACTCTGGAAACACCATATATTTT. It is translated as CASSLSGYSGNTIYF. The chain has TRBV11-2 and TRBJ1-3; D is undetermined. The germline V gene has CDR1 SGHAT and CDR2 FQNNGV. This CDR3 is built from 15 residues. V was pared by 5 bases and J by 0 bases, with 11 bases between.

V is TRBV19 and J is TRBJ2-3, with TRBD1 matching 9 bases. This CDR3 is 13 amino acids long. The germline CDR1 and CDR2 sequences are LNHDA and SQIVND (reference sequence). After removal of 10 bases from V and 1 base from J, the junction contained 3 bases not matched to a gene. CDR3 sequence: CATRDRGTDTQYF. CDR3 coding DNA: TGTGCCACCCGGGACAGGGGCACAGATACGCAGTATTTT.

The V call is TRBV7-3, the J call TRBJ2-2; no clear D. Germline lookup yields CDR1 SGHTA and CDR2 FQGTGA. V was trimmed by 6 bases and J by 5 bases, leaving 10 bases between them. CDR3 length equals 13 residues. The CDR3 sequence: CASSFLGTGELFF. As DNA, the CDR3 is TGTGCCAGCAGTTTTCTAGGTACCGGGGAGCTGTTTTTT.

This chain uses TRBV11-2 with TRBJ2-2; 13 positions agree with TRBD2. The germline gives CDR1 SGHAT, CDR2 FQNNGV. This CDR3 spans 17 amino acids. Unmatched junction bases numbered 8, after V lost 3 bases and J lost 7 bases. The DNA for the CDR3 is TGTGCCAGCAGCTTCGTGGCGGGACTAGCGGGGAACGGGGAGCTGTTTTTT. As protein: CASSFVAGLAGNGELFF.

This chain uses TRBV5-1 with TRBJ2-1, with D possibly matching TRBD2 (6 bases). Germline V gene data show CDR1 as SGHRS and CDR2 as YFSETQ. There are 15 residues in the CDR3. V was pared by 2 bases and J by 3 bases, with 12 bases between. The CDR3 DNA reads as TGCGCCAGCAGCTTAACGGCGGGAAGCTACAATGAGCAGTTCTTC. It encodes CASSLTAGSYNEQFF.

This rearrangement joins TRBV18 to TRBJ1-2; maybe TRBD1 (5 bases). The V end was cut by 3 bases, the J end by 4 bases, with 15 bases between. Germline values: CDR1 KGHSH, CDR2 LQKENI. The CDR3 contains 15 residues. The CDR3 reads CASSPGGDHSYGYTF. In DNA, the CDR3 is TGTGCCAGCTCACCGGGAGGGGATCATTCCTATGGCTACACCTTC.

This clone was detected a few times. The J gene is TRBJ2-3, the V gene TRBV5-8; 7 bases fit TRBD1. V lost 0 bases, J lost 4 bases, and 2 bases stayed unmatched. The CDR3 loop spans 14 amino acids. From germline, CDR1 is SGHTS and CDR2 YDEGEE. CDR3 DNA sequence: TGTGCCAGCAGCTTGGGACAGGGTCCAGATACGCAGTATTTT. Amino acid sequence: CASSLGQGPDTQYF.